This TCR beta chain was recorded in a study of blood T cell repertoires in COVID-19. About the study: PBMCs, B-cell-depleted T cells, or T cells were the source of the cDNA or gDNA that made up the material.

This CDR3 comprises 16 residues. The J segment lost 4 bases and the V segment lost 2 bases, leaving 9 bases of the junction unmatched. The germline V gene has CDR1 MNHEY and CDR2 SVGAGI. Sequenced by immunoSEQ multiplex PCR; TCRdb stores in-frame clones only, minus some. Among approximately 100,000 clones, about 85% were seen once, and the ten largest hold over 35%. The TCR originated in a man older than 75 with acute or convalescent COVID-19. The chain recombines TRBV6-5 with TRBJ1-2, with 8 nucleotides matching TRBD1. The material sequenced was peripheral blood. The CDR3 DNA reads TGTGCCAGCAGTTACAGAAGGACAGGGAATTCCTATGGCTACACCTTC. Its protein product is CASSYRRTGNSYGYTF.